This TCR beta chain was sequenced for a study of OX40 agonist ivuxolimab in advanced cancers. Overall study: Having had anti-PD-1, anti-PD-L1 or anti-CTLA-4 therapy before was allowed, and over 35% had some. General study findings and limits: In CD8+ T cells, expanded clones were on average more numerous than in CD4+. Clonal expansion from baseline to week 6 occurred in both CD4+ and CD8+ T cells.

The V and J ends lost 0 bases and 0 bases respectively, with 8 bases between them. The germline V gene has CDR1 SGHNT and CDR2 YYREEE (reference sequence). CDR3 size: 15 residues. TCRdb keeps only in-frame clones here, not all; method: immunoSEQ multiplex PCR. Among around 67,000 clones listed, around 80% were seen once. Note on this clone: Its antigen is not known.

Sample: CD4+ or CD8+ T cells sorted from blood, taken in a trial of the OX40 agonist ivuxolimab. J is TRBJ2-3 and V is TRBV5-4; D perhaps matches TRBD1 (6 bases). This TCR was recovered from an adult with an advanced solid tumor such as melanoma, head and neck, liver or kidney cancer. This chain's CDR3 is CASSLARGSTDTQYF. The CDR3, as DNA: TGTGCCAGCAGCTTGGCCAGGGGAAGCACAGATACGCAGTATTTT.